The 29 T cell receptor beta chains reported below all come from one sample, sequenced in a study of Tregs in tolerant kidney transplant recipients. Recipients received nonmyeloablative bone marrow transplants from related graft donors, with transient mixed chimerism. Here immunoSEQ multiplex PCR was the method, and the copy in TCRdb shows in-frame clones only, minus some. This table holds about 81,000 clones, 91% found once. This specimen was CD4+ T cells from blood (PBMCs), taken 24 months after the transplant. These receptors came from a human patient who received a combined kidney and bone marrow transplant. The graft donor may have contributed some T cells.

The chain recombines TRBV30 with TRBJ1-5; 11 bases line up with TRBD1. CDR3 length equals 17 residues. With V trimmed by 3 bases and J by 4 bases, 11 bases remained unmatched. The germline V gene encodes CDR1 GTSNPN and CDR2 SVGIG (reference sequence). The CDR3 is CAWSKTLDRGLNQPQHF. CDR3 DNA sequence: TGTGCCTGGAGCAAAACTTTGGACAGGGGGCTAAATCAGCCCCAGCATTTT. Variable domain in full (rest from reference TRBV30 and TRBJ1-5): SQTIHQWPATLVQPVGSPLSLECTVEGTSNPNLYWYRQAAGRGLQLLFYSVGIGQISSEVPQNLSASRPQDRQFILSSKKLLLSDSGFYLCAWSKTLDRGLNQPQHFGDGTRLSIL.

V gene TRBV21-1 combines with J gene TRBJ2-3; the tabulated D call, TRBD1, remains unverified against the DNA. TRBV21-1 is classified as a pseudogene. The length of the CDR3 is 19 residues. CDR3 nucleotide sequence: TGTGCCAGCAGCAAAAGCGGGGACAGGGGTCTCCCCCACACAGATACGCAGTATTTT. Translating it yields CASSKSGDRGLPHTDTQYF.

The genes are TRBV6-6 and TRBJ1-6, with D possibly matching TRBD1 (5 bases). Per germline, CDR1 MNHNY and CDR2 SVGAGI (reference sequence). The CDR3 contains 16 residues. V lost 5 bases and J 8 bases, leaving 19 bases between the germline ends. The DNA of the CDR3 is TGTGCCAGCAGTACTCAGGACACCCCGGGTGATTCACCCCTCCACTTT. Translation gives CASSTQDTPGDSPLHF.

The chain recombines TRBV5-5 with TRBJ2-2; D gene uncertain. V was trimmed by 0 bases and J by 0 bases, leaving 9 bases between them. The germline gives CDR1 SGHKS, CDR2 YYEKEE (reference sequence). The CDR3 extends over 16 amino acids. The CDR3: CASSLDPHTNTGELFF. The CDR3 DNA reads as TGTGCCAGCAGCTTGGACCCACACACGAACACCGGGGAGCTGTTTTTT. Complete variable domain (other parts from reference TRBV5-5 and TRBJ2-2): DAGVTQSPTHLIKTRGQQVTLRCSPISGHKSVSWYQQVLGQGPQFIFQYYEKEERGRGNFPDRFSARQFPNYSSELNVNALLLGDSALYLCASSLDPHTNTGELFFGEGSRLTVL.

The CDR3 loop is CASSLVASGGNEQFF. The CDR3 bases are TGTGCCAGCAGCTTAGTGGCTAGCGGGGGGAATGAGCAGTTCTTC. The chain couples TRBV7-2 to TRBJ2-1; 11 nucleotides match TRBD2. V lost 1 base and J lost 7; bases outside the gene matches: 3. The CDR3 loop spans 15 amino acids. Germline lookup yields CDR1 SGHTA and CDR2 FQGNSA.

This chain uses TRBV5-6 with TRBJ2-7; 8 bases agree with TRBD1. This CDR3 region has 13 residues. J lost 2 bases, V lost 3 bases, and 1 base had no gene match. In germline, CDR1 is SGHDT, CDR2 YYEEEE. This CDR3 reads CASSSQGAYEQYF. The CDR3 DNA follows: TGTGCCAGCAGCTCACAGGGGGCCTACGAGCAGTACTTC.

This chain joins TRBV7-3 and TRBJ2-5, with 8 positions matching TRBD2. The germline V gene encodes CDR1 SGHTA and CDR2 FQGTGA. The ends lost 5 bases at V and 3 bases at J; junction bases unmatched: 8. This CDR3 comprises 15 residues. CDR3 in amino acids: CASSRSGGLKETQYF. The CDR3 bases are TGTGCCAGCAGCCGAAGCGGGGGATTAAAAGAGACCCAGTACTTC.

The chain couples TRBV20-1 to TRBJ2-5; possibly TRBD2 for D (7 bases). Trimming left V 5 bases short and J 9 bases short, with 10 bases between. Germline V gives CDR1 DFQATT, CDR2 SNEGSKA (reference sequence). The CDR3 contains 10 residues. The CDR3 loop is CSAGGAAQYF. DNA for the CDR3: TGCAGTGCTGGGGGGGCGGCCCAGTACTTC.

The V and J genes are TRBV29-1 and TRBJ2-3; TRBD2 is a possible D gene (7 bases). Germline CDR1 and CDR2: SQVTM and ANQGSEA. The germline V and J ends were trimmed by 6 bases and 1 base, with 14 bases remaining between them. The CDR3 totals 14 residues. The CDR3 nucleotides are TGCAGCGTGGGGGGGGCAGGGGGCACAGATACGCAGTATTTT. The encoded protein is CSVGGAGGTDTQYF.

The V and J genes are TRBV4-3 and TRBJ2-7; 10 nucleotides agree with TRBD1. Germline V lookup: CDR1 LGHNA, CDR2 YSLEER. Trimming took 0 bases from V and 4 from J; bases not matched to a gene: 3. The CDR3 sequence is 15 residues long. The CDR3 nucleotides are TGCGCCAGCAGCCAAGATGACAGGGGGCTATACGAGCAGTACTTC. Amino acid sequence: CASSQDDRGLYEQYF.

There are a few counts of this clone. V is TRBV2 and J is TRBJ1-2; D is possibly TRBD1 (5 bases). Germline CDR1 reads SNHLY; CDR2 reads FYNNEI. Trimming removed 3 bases from V and 6 bases from J, with 14 bases in between. The length of the CDR3 is 14 residues. The CDR3 sequence: CASSEARTPNGYTF. CDR3 coding DNA: TGTGCCAGCAGTGAGGCCCGGACACCCAATGGCTACACCTTC.

V is TRBV10-3 and J is TRBJ2-6; 7 nucleotides align to TRBD2. CDR3 size: 16 residues. Germline CDR1 and CDR2: ENHRY and SYGVKD. With 5 bases clipped from V and 0 bases from J, the junction kept 4 bases outside the gene matches. CDR3 protein: CAISSGELSGANVLTF. The CDR3 DNA follows: TGTGCCATCAGTAGCGGGGAACTCTCTGGGGCCAACGTCCTGACTTTC.

V and J are TRBV11-3 and TRBJ2-5; tentative D call: TRBD2 (6 bases). Per germline, CDR1 SGHNT and CDR2 YENEEA. The CDR3 sequence is 15 residues long. V was cut by 3 bases and J by 4 bases, with 15 bases left in between. CDR3 residues: CASSFPTSSGETQYF. The CDR3 nucleotides read TGTGCCAGCAGCTTCCCAACTAGCTCAGGAGAGACCCAGTACTTC.

V is TRBV19 and J is TRBJ2-2; 8 positions match TRBD2. Trimming removed 9 bases from V and 3 bases from J; junction bases left unmatched: 6. The CDR3 sequence is 14 residues long. In germline, CDR1 is LNHDA, CDR2 SQIVND (reference sequence). CDR3 sequence: CASGAGAYTGELFF. The DNA of the CDR3 is TGTGCCAGCGGAGCGGGGGCCTACACCGGGGAGCTGTTTTTT.

The chain links TRBV11-3 to TRBJ2-3; 10 bases line up with TRBD2. After removal of 5 bases from V and 5 bases from J, the junction contained 4 bases not matched to a gene. The CDR3 contains 14 residues. Germline-derived CDR1 and CDR2 are SGHNT and YENEEA. The CDR3 DNA is TGTGCCAGCAGCCCGAGGACTAGCGGAGATACGCAGTATTTT. Translated: CASSPRTSGDTQYF.

The rearrangement joins TRBV11-3 to TRBJ2-2, with no clear D. CDR1 is SGHNT, CDR2 YENEEA, per germline. V shed 7 bases and J shed 7 bases, with 16 bases lying between them. The CDR3 totals 14 residues. The DNA for the CDR3 is TGTGCCAGCACCCCGTCATGGCCCGTCGGGGAGCTGTTTTTT. Residues: CASTPSWPVGELFF. The entire variable domain, with the rest obtained from reference TRBV11-3 and TRBJ2-2, is as follows: EAGVVQSPRYKIIEKKQPVAFWCNPISGHNTLYWYLQNLGQGPELLIRYENEEAVDDSQLPKDRFSAERLKGVDSTLKIQPAELGDSAVYLCASTPSWPVGELFFGEGSRLTVL.

This sequence joins TRBV2 and TRBJ2-5; 8 bases line up with TRBD1. Losses at the gene ends were 7 bases for V and 5 bases for J; bases not matched to a gene: 18. Germline CDR1 SNHLY, CDR2 FYNNEI. The CDR3 runs to 17 residues. Here the CDR3 reads CASNRPVRTGLYETQYF. The DNA for the CDR3 is TGTGCCAGCAACCGCCCCGTGCGGACAGGGCTTTACGAGACCCAGTACTTC.

This chain joins TRBV7-7 and TRBJ2-2; no firm D call. The V gene's germline CDR1 is SSHAT and CDR2 FNYEAQ (reference sequence). V lost 5 bases and J 0 bases, leaving 13 bases between the germline ends. The CDR3 is 16 residues long. The DNA for the CDR3 is TGTGCCAGCAGCCCGAGAGCTAAAGCGAACACCGGGGAGCTGTTTTTT. Its translation is CASSPRAKANTGELFF.

The J gene is TRBJ1-5, the V gene TRBV27; 7 bases map to TRBD1. The CDR3 sequence is 17 residues long. Losses at the gene ends were 2 bases for V and 2 bases for J; bases not matched to a gene: 9. Germline values: CDR1 MNHEY, CDR2 SMNVEV (reference sequence). CDR3 DNA sequence: TGTGCCAGCAGTTTAATAGGGGGCCAAAAGGGCAATCAGCCCCAGCATTTT. Protein product: CASSLIGGQKGNQPQHF.

V usage is TRBV7-2 and J usage is TRBJ2-7, with a weak D call TRBD1 (6 bases). There are 14 residues in the CDR3. Germline V lookup: CDR1 SGHTA, CDR2 FQGNSA. V was pared by 6 bases and J by 0 bases, with 12 bases between. CDR3 DNA: TGTGCCAGCAGGGGAACAGGGAGCTCCTACGAGCAGTACTTC. Its protein product is CASRGTGSSYEQYF.

CDR3 amino acids: CASSHRGAKAFF. In DNA form, the CDR3 reads TGTGCCAGCAGTCACAGGGGTGCCAAAGCTTTCTTT. This chain joins TRBV6-5 and TRBJ1-1; 7 nucleotides agree with TRBD1. The germline gives CDR1 MNHEY, CDR2 SVGAGI. V trimming: 5 bases; J trimming: 9 bases; junction bases outside the gene matches: 6. CDR3 length: 12 amino acids.

The rearrangement links TRBV12-5 to TRBJ1-3; D gene ambiguous. The CDR3 is made up of 15 amino acids. V shed 3 bases and J shed 4 bases, with 13 bases lying between them. Per the germline V gene, CDR1 is LGHNT and CDR2 is FRNRAP. The chain's CDR3 is CASGLSVTLGNTIYF. Written as DNA, the CDR3 is TGTGCTAGTGGTTTATCAGTGACTCTGGGAAACACCATATATTTT.

The chain has TRBV7-8 and TRBJ2-2; possibly TRBD2 for D (6 bases). Looked up from germline, CDR1 is SGHVS and CDR2 is FQNEAQ. The CDR3 contains 14 residues. The V and J ends lost 5 bases and 0 bases respectively, with 7 bases between them. In DNA form, the CDR3 reads TGTGCCAGCAGCGGGGGGACGAACACCGGGGAGCTGTTTTTT. It translates to CASSGGTNTGELFF.

The J gene is TRBJ1-2, the V gene TRBV5-1, with 7 bases identical to TRBD1. The CDR3 runs 13 residues. Germline trimming cut 3 bases from V and 8 bases from J; bases unmatched to any gene: 7. Germline V gives CDR1 SGHRS, CDR2 YFSETQ. CDR3 amino acids: CASSSTGPPGYTF. The CDR3 DNA reads as TGCGCCAGCAGCTCGACAGGGCCGCCCGGCTACACCTTC.

The chain uses TRBV4-2 and TRBJ1-5; no clear D gene. V shed 2 bases and J shed 4 bases, with 9 bases lying between them. Per germline, CDR1 LGHNA and CDR2 YNFKEQ. The CDR3 length is 14 residues. The chain's CDR3 is CASSQRGFNQPQHF. The CDR3 DNA is TGTGCCAGCAGCCAACGAGGGTTTAATCAGCCCCAGCATTTT.

This clone was counted once. This chain uses TRBV5-1 with TRBJ2-1; D might be TRBD1 (6 bases). The CDR3 has 15 residues. V gave up 4 bases and J gave up 0 bases, with 11 bases separating them. Germline CDR1 reads SGHRS; CDR2 reads YFSETQ. CDR3 nucleotides: TGCGCCAGCAGCCTGCAGGGGAGCTCCTACAATGAGCAGTTCTTC. This codes for CASSLQGSSYNEQFF.

The chain carries TRBV19 and TRBJ1-2; 7 positions match TRBD1. Losses at the gene ends were 11 bases for V and 5 bases for J; bases not matched to a gene: 14. This CDR3 has 14 amino acids. The germline V gene encodes CDR1 LNHDA and CDR2 SQIVND (reference sequence). The CDR3 DNA sequence: TGTGCCTCCGCCCGGGGGACAGCTCTTTATGGCTACACCTTC. Translated: CASARGTALYGYTF.

This clone was detected once. The J gene is TRBJ2-1, the V gene TRBV4-1; D is perhaps TRBD2 (5 bases). The CDR3 contains 17 residues. Germline V CDR1 and CDR2: MGHRA, YSYEKL. Trimming left V 4 bases short and J 10 bases short, with 26 bases between. The CDR3, as DNA: TGCGCCAGCAGCCCCCTCCCACTAGGATTGGGCGTAAGCGAGCAGTTCTTC. It is translated as CASSPLPLGLGVSEQFF.

Here the CDR3 DNA reads TGTGCCTGGAGTAGCCTAGAGAACACCGGGGAGCTGTTTTTT. Translating gives CAWSSLENTGELFF. The chain carries TRBV30 and TRBJ2-2, with unresolved D. CDR1 is GTSNPN, CDR2 SVGIG, per germline (reference sequence). Trimming shortened V by 2 bases and J by 1 base, and 8 bases separated the two germline ends. The CDR3 is 14 amino acids.